These 20 T cell receptor beta chains came from one sample sequenced in a study of T cell changes during pregnancy in multiple sclerosis. Only in-frame clones appear in the TCRdb table, and some are missing; sequencing was by immunoSEQ multiplex PCR. The sample includes about 87,000 clones, 90% to 95% of them seen just once. The specimen was peripheral blood, collected in the third trimester of pregnancy. The receptors come from a female donor in good health, enrolled as a control in a pregnancy study.

This chain links TRBV5-5 with TRBJ2-1; TRBD2 agrees at 15 bases. Germline V gene sequence: CDR1 SGHKS, CDR2 YYEKEE (reference sequence). This CDR3 contains 15 residues. Trimming took 5 bases from V and 8 from J; bases not matched to a gene: 5. The CDR3 region has the DNA TGTGCCAGCAGAGAGGGACTAGCGGGAGGTCATGAGCAGTTCTTC. Translated, it gives CASREGLAGGHEQFF.

The rearrangement joins TRBV11-1 to TRBJ2-7, with a weak D call TRBD1 (6 bases). Germline CDR1 SGHAT, CDR2 FQDESV (reference sequence). V lost 1 base, J lost 2 bases, and 9 bases lay in between. CDR3 size: 14 residues. The CDR3 loop is CASSLGGQPYEQYF. CDR3 nucleotides: TGTGCCAGCAGCTTAGGAGGACAGCCCTACGAGCAGTACTTC.

This chain links TRBV5-8 with TRBJ1-2; TRBD1 aligns across 10 bases. The J segment lost 5 bases and the V segment lost 1 base, leaving 11 bases of the junction unmatched. This CDR3 has 17 amino acids. CDR1 is SGHTS and CDR2 is YDEGEE in the germline V gene. In DNA form, the CDR3 reads TGTGCCAGCAGCTTGAGGACAGGGGGGACACCCCAATATGGCTACACCTTC. Its translation: CASSLRTGGTPQYGYTF.

The V call is TRBV30, the J call TRBJ2-7, with TRBD1 identical over 7 bases. This CDR3 has 13 residues. Germline loops: CDR1 GTSNPN, CDR2 SVGIG (reference sequence). J lost 6 bases, V lost 2 bases, and 7 bases had no gene match. The CDR3 loop is CAWSIDRVGEQYF. The CDR3 nucleotides read TGTGCCTGGAGTATTGACAGGGTGGGCGAGCAGTACTTC.

This clone appeared a single time. V is TRBV2 and J is TRBJ2-2, with 9 nucleotides matching TRBD1. V gave up 6 bases and J gave up 6 bases; unmatched junction bases: 8. This CDR3 is 15 amino acids long. The germline CDR1 and CDR2 sequences are SNHLY and FYNNEI. As DNA, the CDR3 is TGTGCCAGCAGCAGGGACAGGGAGGGTGCCGGGGAGCTGTTTTTT. It codes for CASSRDREGAGELFF.

This clone was counted only a few times. The rearrangement joins TRBV30 to TRBJ1-1; no clear D. Germline CDR1 is GTSNPN and CDR2 is SVGIG (reference sequence). V lost 3 bases and J lost 0, with 14 bases in between. The CDR3 consists of 15 residues. CDR3 bases: TGTGCCTGGAGAGCCACGGTTAGAATGAACACTGAAGCTTTCTTT. This codes for CAWRATVRMNTEAFF. The full variable domain, its missing parts supplied by reference TRBV30 and TRBJ1-1, is SQTIHQWPATLVQPVGSPLSLECTVEGTSNPNLYWYRQAAGRGLQLLFYSVGIGQISSEVPQNLSASRPQDRQFILSSKKLLLSDSGFYLCAWRATVRMNTEAFFGQGTRLTVV.

V is TRBV5-1 and J is TRBJ1-2; D is ambiguous. Germline values: CDR1 SGHRS, CDR2 YFSETQ. Trimming took off 3 bases at V and 3 bases at J, with 9 bases between the two ends. The CDR3 has 13 amino acids. DNA of the CDR3: TGCGCCAGCAGCTCCGGGATCGACTATGGCTACACCTTC. Protein product: CASSSGIDYGYTF.

The CDR3 region is CASSLHGLYNEQFF. Written as DNA, the CDR3 is TGTGCCAGCAGCCTCCACGGACTGTACAATGAGCAGTTCTTC. The V call is TRBV6-5, the J call TRBJ2-1, with D maybe TRBD2 (5 bases). Trimming removed 6 bases at V and 4 bases at J, with 13 bases between. This CDR3 comprises 14 residues. Germline-derived CDR1 and CDR2 are MNHEY and SVGAGI.

CDR3 nucleotides: TGTGCCAGCAGTTTGCCGACAGGGCTCAACGAGCAGTACTTC. Amino acids: CASSLPTGLNEQYF. This chain connects TRBV6-6 to TRBJ2-7; 7 nucleotides match TRBD1. The CDR3 has 14 amino acids. Germline V gene lookup returns CDR1 MNHNY and CDR2 SVGAGI (reference sequence). V lost 4 bases to trimming and J lost 5 bases; unmatched junction nucleotides: 8.

This chain uses TRBV7-9 with TRBJ1-1; TRBD1 is a possible D gene (6 bases). V lost 6 bases and J lost 3, with 11 bases in between. Per germline, CDR1 SEHNR and CDR2 FQNEAQ (reference sequence). This CDR3 has 13 residues. The CDR3 reads CASRSEGDTEAFF. The DNA for the CDR3 is TGTGCCAGCAGATCAGAGGGGGACACTGAAGCTTTCTTT. Filled out from reference TRBV7-9 and TRBJ1-1, the complete variable domain reads DTGVSQNPRHKITKRGQNVTFRCDPISEHNRLYWYRQTLGQGPEFLTYFQNEAQLEKSRLLSDRFSAERPKGSFSTLEIQRTEQGDSAMYLCASRSEGDTEAFFGQGTRLTVV.

V gene TRBV7-9 combines with J gene TRBJ2-7, with TRBD2 identical over 7 bases. From germline, CDR1 is SEHNR and CDR2 FQNEAQ (reference sequence). The V gene end was trimmed by 5 bases and the J gene end by 3 bases; junction bases not matched to a gene: 7. The CDR3 is 14 amino acids. CDR3 amino acids: CASSATTSIYEQYF. The CDR3 DNA is TGTGCCAGCAGCGCGACGACTAGCATCTACGAGCAGTACTTC.

The V call is TRBV28, the J call TRBJ2-4, with TRBD1 matching over 12 bases. The ends lost 4 bases at V and 1 base at J; junction bases unmatched: 8. Germline CDR1 and CDR2: MDHEN and SYDVKM. The CDR3 sequence is 18 residues long. This CDR3 reads CASSSGTGGGWAKNIQYF. CDR3 sequence (DNA): TGTGCCAGCAGTTCCGGGACAGGGGGCGGATGGGCCAAAAACATTCAGTACTTC.

The V call is TRBV7-9, the J call TRBJ2-5, with D uncertain. Trimming pared 9 bases from V and 0 bases from J, leaving 8 bases between. The CDR3 runs 12 residues. CDR1 is SEHNR, CDR2 FQNEAQ, per germline (reference sequence). The CDR3 protein is CASATYQETQYF. The DNA of the CDR3 is TGTGCCAGTGCTACGTACCAAGAGACCCAGTACTTC.

This chain links TRBV7-2 with TRBJ2-7; 10 bases agree with TRBD1. The J segment lost 3 bases and the V segment lost 4 bases, leaving 3 bases of the junction unmatched. Germline V gives CDR1 SGHTA, CDR2 FQGNSA. The CDR3 contains 14 residues. CDR3 nucleotide sequence: TGTGCCAGCAGCTCACGGACAGGGGGCTACGAGCAGTACTTC. The encoded protein is CASSSRTGGYEQYF.

The chain joins TRBV27 to TRBJ2-1, with a tentative D call TRBD2 (6 bases). Trimming removed 5 bases at V and 7 bases at J, with 15 bases between. Looked up from germline, CDR1 is MNHEY and CDR2 is SMNVEV (reference sequence). This CDR3 comprises 14 residues. The chain's CDR3 is CASSGAGVGNEQFF. Written as DNA, the CDR3 is TGTGCCAGCAGTGGAGCGGGTGTCGGAAATGAGCAGTTCTTC.

The chain employs TRBV5-5 and TRBJ2-4, with D possibly matching TRBD1 (5 bases). This CDR3 spans 16 amino acids. V was shortened by 4 bases and J by 0 bases, with 14 bases between the two germline ends. The germline gives CDR1 SGHKS, CDR2 YYEKEE (reference sequence). CDR3 sequence: CASSPMTDLAKNIQYF. The CDR3 DNA reads TGTGCCAGCAGCCCGATGACAGATCTAGCCAAAAACATTCAGTACTTC.

The chain combines TRBV5-1 with TRBJ2-7, with D tentatively TRBD2 (6 bases). The CDR3 extends over 17 amino acids. Trimming stripped 1 base from V and 5 bases from J, with 22 bases between. CDR1 and CDR2 from the germline V gene are SGHRS and YFSETQ. CDR3 nucleotides: TGCGCCAGCAGCTTGTTCGCCTCATCCGGGAGTGTAAACGAGCAGTACTTC. It encodes CASSLFASSGSVNEQYF.

The rearrangement links TRBV19 to TRBJ2-7; 7 nucleotides align to TRBD2. V lost 6 bases and J lost 4; bases outside the gene matches: 6. CDR1 and CDR2 from the germline V gene are LNHDA and SQIVND (reference sequence). CDR3 length equals 13 residues. The CDR3 DNA reads TGTGCCAGTAGGATGGGAGGGGAGTACGAGCAGTACTTC. Translation: CASRMGGEYEQYF.

The gene calls are TRBV5-1 and TRBJ1-5; D remains unclear. Trimming removed 4 bases at V and 5 bases at J, with 13 bases between. CDR3 length: 14 amino acids. The germline gives CDR1 SGHRS, CDR2 YFSETQ. Here the CDR3 reads CASSPRAGDQPQHF. The CDR3 DNA follows: TGCGCCAGCAGCCCCCGAGCTGGAGATCAGCCCCAGCATTTT.

The chain links TRBV6-9 to TRBJ1-1, with D perhaps TRBD1 (6 bases). The V end was cut by 8 bases, the J end by 9 bases, with 25 bases between. The V gene's germline CDR1 is MNHGY and CDR2 SVAAGI. The length of the CDR3 is 15 residues. The CDR3 sequence is CASGLPGLGQNKAFF. The CDR3 DNA follows: TGTGCCAGCGGCCTTCCTGGCCTCGGACAGAACAAAGCTTTCTTT.